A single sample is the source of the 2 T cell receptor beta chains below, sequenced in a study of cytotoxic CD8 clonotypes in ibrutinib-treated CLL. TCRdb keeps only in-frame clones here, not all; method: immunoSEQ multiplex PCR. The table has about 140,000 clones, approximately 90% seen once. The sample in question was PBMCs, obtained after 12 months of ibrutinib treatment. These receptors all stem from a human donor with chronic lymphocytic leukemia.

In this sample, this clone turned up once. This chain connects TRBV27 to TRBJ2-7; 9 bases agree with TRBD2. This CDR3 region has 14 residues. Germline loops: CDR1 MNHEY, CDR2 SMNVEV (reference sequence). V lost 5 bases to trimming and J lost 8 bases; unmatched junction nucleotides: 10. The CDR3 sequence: CASSPSGDPHKQYF. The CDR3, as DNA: TGTGCCAGCAGTCCTAGCGGGGACCCCCATAAGCAGTACTTC.

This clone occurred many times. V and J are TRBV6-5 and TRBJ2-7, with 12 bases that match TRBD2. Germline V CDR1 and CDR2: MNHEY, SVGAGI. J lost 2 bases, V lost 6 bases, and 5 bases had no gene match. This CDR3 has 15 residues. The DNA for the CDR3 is TGTGCCAGCAGCCGACTAGCGGGAGCCGCCTACGAGCAGTACTTC. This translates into CASSRLAGAAYEQYF.